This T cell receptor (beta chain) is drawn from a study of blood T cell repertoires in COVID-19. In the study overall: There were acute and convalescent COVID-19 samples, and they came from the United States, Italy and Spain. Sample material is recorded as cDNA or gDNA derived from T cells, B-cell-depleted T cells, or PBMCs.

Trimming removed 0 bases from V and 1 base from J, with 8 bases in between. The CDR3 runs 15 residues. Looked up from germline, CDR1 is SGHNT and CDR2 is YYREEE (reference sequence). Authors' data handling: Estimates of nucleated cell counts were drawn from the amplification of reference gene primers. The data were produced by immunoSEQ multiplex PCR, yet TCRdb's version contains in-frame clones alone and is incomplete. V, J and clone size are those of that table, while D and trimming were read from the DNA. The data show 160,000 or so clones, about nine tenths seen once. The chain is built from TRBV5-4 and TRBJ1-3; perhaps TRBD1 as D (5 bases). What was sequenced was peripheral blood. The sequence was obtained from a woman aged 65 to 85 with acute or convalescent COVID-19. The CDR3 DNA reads TGTGCCAGCAGCTTGGCCGGGGGTTCTGGAAACACCATATATTTT. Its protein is CASSLAGGSGNTIYF.